Here is one TCR beta chain with its context. Its antigen is currently unknown. The record originates from a study of cytomegalovirus exposure and HLA in healthy donors. Turning to the study itself: From HLA-typed donors, an early data release held about 85 million unique TCRs.

Use of 60 Vbeta and 13 Jbeta primers characterized the PCR. Using immunoSEQ multiplex PCR, the repertoire was profiled, and TCRdb retains in-frame clones only, with some absent. Of about 82,000 clones detected, about 78% appear once; the ten largest clones hold approximately 6%. General study results and limits: As was reported, the classifier diagnosed cytomegalovirus status with high specificity and sensitivity. Roughly even sequencing depth across donors was the assumption behind the presence/absence analyses. Reportedly, a later analysis found an Asian-associated ancestry cluster had fewer N-insertions than the roughly 700-donor mean.

V shed 1 base and J shed 2 bases, with 9 bases lying between them. CDR3 length: 14 amino acids. Germline V gene sequence: CDR1 SGHTA, CDR2 FQGNSA. The sequence was obtained from a male donor in good health and CMV-seropositive. This rearrangement joins TRBV7-2 to TRBJ2-7; D possibly corresponds to TRBD1 (5 bases). The sequenced sample was PBMCs. CDR3 DNA sequence: TGTGCCAGCAGCTTAGAGTGGGGCACCTACGAGCAGTACTTC. Translation gives CASSLEWGTYEQYF.